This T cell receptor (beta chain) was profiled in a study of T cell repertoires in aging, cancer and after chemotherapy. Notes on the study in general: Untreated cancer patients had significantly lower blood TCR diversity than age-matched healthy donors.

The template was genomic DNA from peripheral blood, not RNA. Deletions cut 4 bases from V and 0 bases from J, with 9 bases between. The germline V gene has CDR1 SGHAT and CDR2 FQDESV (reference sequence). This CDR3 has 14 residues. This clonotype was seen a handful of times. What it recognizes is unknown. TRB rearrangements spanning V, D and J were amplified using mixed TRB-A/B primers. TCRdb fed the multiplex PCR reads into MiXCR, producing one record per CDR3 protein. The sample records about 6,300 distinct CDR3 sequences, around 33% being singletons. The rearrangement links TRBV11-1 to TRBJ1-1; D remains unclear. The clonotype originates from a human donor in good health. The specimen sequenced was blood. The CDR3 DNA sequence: TGTGCCAGCAGCTCGGACGGATTGAACACTGAAGCTTTCTTT. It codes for CASSSDGLNTEAFF.